Listed here are 21 T cell receptor beta chains from one sample, sequenced in a study of metastatic and nonmetastatic thyroid tumors. TCRdb ran MiXCR on the PCR reads. Counted here are about 4,300 clones, about 22% occurring once; the ten biggest clones make up under 9.5%. Each patient went into thyroid surgery without having received any treatment. The sequencing input was tumor tissue. These receptors were obtained from a female donor with papillary thyroid cancer or a benign thyroid nodule (not recorded which). Some clones in this sample may be carry-over from other donors' samples.

By proportion, this clone is medium-sized. The chain joins TRBV9 to TRBJ2-5, with TRBD2 identical over 12 bases. There are 15 residues in the CDR3. In germline, CDR1 is SGDLS, CDR2 YYNGEE. V shed 0 bases, J shed 4 bases, and the junction held 1 base outside the gene matches. Written as DNA, the CDR3 is TGTGCCAGCAGCGTAGAGGGACTAGCGGGAGAGACCCAGTACTTC. It encodes CASSVEGLAGETQYF.

This clone has ten or more counts. The chain is built from TRBV29-1 and TRBJ2-4; 9 bases are shared with TRBD2. This CDR3 is built from 18 residues. The V segment lost 6 bases and the J segment 1 base; nucleotides outside the gene matches: 16. Germline V CDR1 and CDR2: SQVTM, ANQGSEA. This CDR3 reads CSVRAGTSLGGAKNIQYF. In DNA form, the CDR3 reads TGCAGCGTCCGTGCCGGGACTAGCCTGGGTGGGGCCAAAAACATTCAGTACTTC.

This clone was found a few times. The CDR3 region has the DNA TGTGCCAGCAGTAACGATGAAGCTTTCTTT. Encoded protein: CASSNDEAFF. V usage is TRBV2 and J usage is TRBJ1-1; no reliable D call. This CDR3 has 10 amino acids. Germline CDR1 and CDR2: SNHLY and FYNNEI. Between the trimmed V and J ends, which lost 5 bases and 7 bases, there was a span of 5 bases.

The V gene is TRBV7-6, the J gene TRBJ2-3; D tentatively reads TRBD1 or TRBD2 (5 bases each). CDR3 length equals 17 residues. Per germline, CDR1 SGHVS and CDR2 FNYEAQ. With 1 base removed from V and 8 bases from J, the gap between germline ends came to 22 bases. The CDR3 DNA reads TGTGCCAGCAGCTTAGGCTCCGGCAGGGCGGCGGGCGGTACGCAGTATTTT. Residues: CASSLGSGRAAGGTQYF.

This clone was counted ten times or more. The chain recombines TRBV5-6 with TRBJ1-1; D gene unclear. This CDR3 has 12 amino acids. Looked up from germline, CDR1 is SGHDT and CDR2 is YYEEEE. With 2 bases removed from V and 5 bases from J, the gap between germline ends came to 7 bases. CDR3 sequence reads: CASSFGWTEAFF. In nucleotides, the CDR3 is TGTGCCAGCAGCTTTGGGTGGACTGAAGCTTTCTTT. Full variable domain (outside the CDR3, taken from reference TRBV5-6 and TRBJ1-1): DAGVTQSPTHLIKTRGQQVTLRCSPKSGHDTVSWYQQALGQGPQFIFQYYEEEERQRGNFPDRFSGHQFPNYSSELNVNALLLGDSALYLCASSFGWTEAFFGQGTRLTVV.

This clone is termed medium-sized. This rearrangement joins TRBV9 to TRBJ2-7; D is undetermined. V gave up 3 bases and J gave up 4 bases, with 14 bases separating them. Looked up from germline, CDR1 is SGDLS and CDR2 is YYNGEE. CDR3 length: 14 amino acids. The CDR3, as DNA: TGTGCCAGCAGCGCCGGGCCTCCGACTTACGAGCAGTACTTC. Translating it yields CASSAGPPTYEQYF.

Judged by abundance, this clone is medium-sized (0.01 to 0.1%). The chain combines TRBV15 with TRBJ1-1, with 7 nucleotides matching TRBD1. The CDR3 runs 15 residues. Germline CDR1 is LNHNV and CDR2 is YYDKDF (reference sequence). The junction had 4 bases not matched to a gene; V was cut back by 3 bases and J by 0 bases. The CDR3 sequence is CATSRQGVMNTEAFF. The CDR3 DNA reads TGTGCCACCAGCAGGCAGGGGGTCATGAACACTGAAGCTTTCTTT.

This clone was observed many times. The rearrangement joins TRBV3-1 to TRBJ2-3; D may be TRBD2 (6 bases). The CDR3 runs to 15 residues. Germline V lookup: CDR1 LGHDT, CDR2 YNNKEL (reference sequence). V was trimmed by 1 base and J by 1 base, leaving 9 bases between them. CDR3 loop: CASSQAWGGTDTQYF. The CDR3 DNA reads as TGTGCCAGCAGCCAAGCATGGGGGGGCACAGATACGCAGTATTTT.

This clone was found many times. V usage is TRBV18 and J usage is TRBJ2-7, with D possibly TRBD1 on 6 matching bases. V was trimmed by 2 bases and J by 1 base, leaving 9 bases between them. Germline CDR1 reads KGHSH; CDR2 reads LQKENI. The CDR3 is 14 amino acids. The DNA of the CDR3 is TGTGCCAGCTCACCAGGCGGACAGTCCTACGAGCAGTACTTC. Encoded protein: CASSPGGQSYEQYF.

A note on this clone: A much larger clone differs from this one at a single base, so this may be a read error. This rearrangement joins TRBV6-9 to TRBJ1-3; maybe TRBD1 (6 bases). From germline, CDR1 is MNHGY and CDR2 SVAAGI. The CDR3 contains 15 residues. This CDR3 is CAGSSRLIQGHTIYF. CDR3 DNA: TGTGCCGGCAGTTCGCGACTCATACAGGGACACACCATATATTTT.

With respect to this clone: This sample includes further DNA sequences coding for the same CDR3. The chain uses TRBV28 and TRBJ1-6; D gene unclear. CDR1 MDHEN and CDR2 SYDVKM come from the germline V gene. This CDR3 has 15 residues. V lost 2 bases and J lost 3, with 8 bases in between. The CDR3 loop is CASSLEDGYNSPLHF. Written as DNA, the CDR3 is TGTGCCAGCAGTTTAGAAGACGGCTATAATTCACCCCTCCACTTT.

This clone is labeled large (0.1 to 1%). The chain employs TRBV10-3 and TRBJ2-2; 8 bases align to TRBD2. Per germline, CDR1 ENHRY and CDR2 SYGVKD. This CDR3 has 16 amino acids. J was trimmed by 3 bases and V by 1 base; bases with no gene match: 4. The CDR3 DNA reads as TGTGCCATCAGTGAGTTAGGAGCGGGGGACACCGGGGAGCTGTTTTTT. It translates to CAISELGAGDTGELFF.

The chain has TRBV25-1 and TRBJ2-2; D is possibly TRBD1 (6 bases). Germline loops: CDR1 MGHDK, CDR2 SYGVNS. CDR3 length: 15 residues. Deletions cut 3 bases from V and 9 bases from J, with 17 bases between. CDR3 region: CASSDSRTVTWELFF. The CDR3 DNA follows: TGTGCCAGCAGTGATTCCCGGACAGTCACTTGGGAGCTGTTTTTT.

The genes are TRBV7-9 and TRBJ2-7, with TRBD2 identical over 7 bases. This CDR3 contains 11 residues. CDR1 SEHNR and CDR2 FQNEAQ come from the germline V gene (reference sequence). The V and J ends lost 7 bases and 7 bases, in that order; junction bases with no gene match: 4. This CDR3 is CASTRGGEQYF. DNA of the CDR3: TGTGCCAGCACCCGGGGAGGGGAGCAGTACTTC.

This chain uses TRBV7-9 with TRBJ2-1, with a tentative D call TRBD1 (6 bases). V dropped 4 bases and J dropped 13 bases, with 17 bases sitting between them. The CDR3 runs to 13 residues. Germline V CDR1 and CDR2: SEHNR, FQNEAQ (reference sequence). In DNA form, the CDR3 reads TGTGCCAGCAGCTCGTCCGGGGACATCTTACAGTTCTTC. It is translated as CASSSSGDILQFF.

This clone was seen a few times. This chain links TRBV6-6 with TRBJ2-7; 7 nucleotides agree with TRBD2. This CDR3 has 16 amino acids. Germline CDR1 MNHNY, CDR2 SVGAGI (reference sequence). V gave up 2 bases and J gave up 0 bases; unmatched junction bases: 7. The CDR3 is CASSYKTAGSSYEQYF. The CDR3 DNA follows: TGTGCCAGCAGTTACAAAACAGCGGGGAGCTCCTACGAGCAGTACTTC.

At least ten counts were recorded for this clone. This could be a read error, since a much larger clone is one nucleotide away. This CDR3 fails to terminate in the conserved phenylalanine or tryptophan, so it likely reflects a read error. This rearrangement joins TRBV6-5 to TRBJ1-5, with D tentatively TRBD1 (5 bases). Per the germline V gene, CDR1 is MNHEY and CDR2 is SVGAGI. V was cut by 3 bases and J by 7 bases, with 7 bases left in between. CDR3 length: 12 residues. The CDR3 spells CASSYGQQPQHS. The DNA for the CDR3 is TGTGCCAGCAGTTATGGACAACAGCCCCAGCATTCT.

The chain is built from TRBV11-2 and TRBJ1-6, with 7 bases identical to TRBD1. Germline assignment: CDR1 SGHAT and CDR2 FQNNGV. Losses at the gene ends were 6 bases for V and 0 bases for J; bases not matched to a gene: 8. The CDR3 covers 17 residues. The chain's CDR3 is CASRRQGKSSYNSPLHF. In DNA form, the CDR3 reads TGTGCCAGCAGAAGACAGGGAAAGAGCTCCTATAATTCACCCCTCCACTTT.

The chain employs TRBV6-1 and TRBJ1-5; D may be TRBD1 (5 bases). The V gene lost 6 bases and the J gene lost 5 bases, with 17 bases spanning the gap. Germline V gene lookup returns CDR1 MNHNS and CDR2 SASEGT. CDR3 length: 15 residues. CDR3 DNA sequence: TGTGCCAGCAGGATGGCTAGAGGGGAGGATCAGCCCCAGCATTTT. Protein sequence: CASRMARGEDQPQHF.

The rearrangement joins TRBV12-3 or TRBV12-4 to TRBJ2-2; 8 bases are a match to TRBD1. The CDR3 covers 16 residues. J gave up 6 bases and V 3 bases, and 9 bases lay outside the gene matches. The CDR3 region has the DNA TGTGCCAGCAGTTTGATAGGACAGGGTCGGTCCGGGGAGCTGTTTTTT. Protein sequence: CASSLIGQGRSGELFF.

Notes on this clone: At one end the junction does not follow the germline gene, possibly because of a read error. The chain couples TRBV28 to TRBJ1-1; D is perhaps TRBD1 (6 bases). This CDR3 spans 13 amino acids. The germline V gene encodes CDR1 MDHEN and CDR2 SYDVKM. Here the CDR3 reads CASTSSGGAEDFF. The CDR3 DNA reads as TGTGCCAGCACCAGCTCGGGGGGGGCTGAAGATTTCTTT.